The 24 T cell receptor beta chains below were found in one sample sequenced in a study of glioma-infiltrating T cells. The iRepertoire nested amplicon-rescue multiplex PCR amplified TCR alpha and beta CDR3s from RNA. TCRdb reprocessed the multiplex PCR reads with MiXCR, giving one entry per CDR3 protein. The sample has some 180,000 distinct CDR3 sequences; over 30% are singletons. Material for sequencing was glioma tissue, nonneoplastic brain tissue, or PBMCs (not recorded which). The receptors come from a human donor with low-grade glioma or glioblastoma, undergoing nonglioma brain surgery, or in good health (not recorded which).

This clonotype was seen a few times. This rearrangement joins TRBV11-2 to TRBJ2-1; no clear D. CDR1 SGHAT and CDR2 FQNNGV come from the germline V gene. V was trimmed by 5 bases and J by 12 bases, leaving 14 bases between them. The CDR3 is 12 amino acids. The CDR3 DNA sequence: TGTGCCAGCAGCCAGGAGCCCGTCGGGCAGTTCTTC. As protein: CASSQEPVGQFF.

The CDR3 is CASSPMGGSNEQFF. CDR3 DNA sequence: TGTGCCAGCTCACCAATGGGGGGAAGCAATGAGCAGTTCTTC. The chain combines TRBV18 with TRBJ2-1, with D perhaps matching TRBD2 (6 bases). Trimming removed 2 bases from V and 6 bases from J, with 11 bases in between. CDR1 is KGHSH and CDR2 is LQKENI in the germline V gene. CDR3 length: 14 amino acids.

The chain employs TRBV19 and TRBJ1-5; TRBD1 matches 11 bases. Per the germline V gene, CDR1 is LNHDA and CDR2 is SQIVND (reference sequence). The length of the CDR3 is 15 residues. V trimming: 6 bases; J trimming: 6 bases; junction bases outside the gene matches: 7. CDR3: CASSTGTGGGQPQHF. CDR3 sequence (DNA): TGTGCCAGTAGCACCGGGACAGGGGGTGGTCAGCCCCAGCATTTT.

With respect to this clonotype: Possible read error: a much larger clone is one base away. The CDR3 carries no conserved terminal phenylalanine or tryptophan, so it likely arises from a read error. The gene calls are TRBV6-1 and TRBJ2-1; 10 bases map to TRBD2. The CDR3 covers 16 residues. Germline lookup yields CDR1 MNHNS and CDR2 SASEGT. The V segment lost 10 bases and the J segment 4 bases; nucleotides outside the gene matches: 13. CDR3 region: CAISPSSGSSYNEQFL. For the CDR3, the DNA is TGTGCCATCAGCCCGTCTAGCGGGAGTTCGTACAATGAGCAGTTCCTC.

This clonotype was recorded many times. This chain uses TRBV7-2 with TRBJ1-2; 11 nucleotides line up with TRBD1. The ends lost 3 bases at V and 5 bases at J; junction bases unmatched: 2. CDR1 is SGHTA and CDR2 is FQGNSA in the germline V gene. The CDR3 length is 14 residues. CDR3 amino acids: CASSFGTGGYGYTF. The CDR3 bases are TGTGCCAGCAGCTTCGGGACAGGGGGGTATGGCTACACCTTC.

The chain joins TRBV9 to TRBJ2-1; D may match TRBD1 or TRBD2 (6 bases each). The V end lost 0 bases, the J end lost 6 bases, and 16 bases lay between the germline ends. The germline gives CDR1 SGDLS, CDR2 YYNGEE. The CDR3 spans 16 residues. The CDR3 region is CASSVVGQPGANEQFF. CDR3 nucleotide sequence: TGTGCCAGCAGCGTAGTCGGACAGCCGGGGGCCAATGAGCAGTTCTTC.

In its sample, this clonotype was seen many times. The chain is built from TRBV20-1 and TRBJ2-1; D might be TRBD2 (5 bases). This CDR3 contains 12 residues. The germline gives CDR1 DFQATT, CDR2 SNEGSKA (reference sequence). Trimming pared 1 base from V and 8 bases from J, leaving 9 bases between. The chain's CDR3 is CSARATGDEQFF. DNA of the CDR3: TGCAGTGCTAGAGCGACCGGGGATGAGCAGTTCTTC.

As regards this clonotype: This may arise from a read error, as a much more abundant clone is one base away. The chain uses TRBV7-9 and TRBJ1-5; no firm D call. Looked up from germline, CDR1 is SEHNR and CDR2 is FQNEAQ (reference sequence). This CDR3 region has 15 residues. V lost 1 base and J 3 bases, leaving 10 bases between the germline ends. CDR3 residues: CASSLERGYNQPQHF. The CDR3 DNA sequence: TGTGCCAGCAGCTTAGAGCGGGGTTACAATCAGCCCCAGCATTTT.

This clonotype was detected many times. This chain links TRBV28 with TRBJ2-7; tentative D call: TRBD2 (5 bases). V lost 2 bases and J 7 bases, leaving 9 bases between the germline ends. This CDR3 region has 12 residues. The germline V gene has CDR1 MDHEN and CDR2 SYDVKM. The CDR3 protein is CASSLTRLEQYF. The CDR3 DNA reads TGTGCCAGCAGTTTAACTAGGCTGGAGCAGTACTTC.

This clonotype showed up many times. The chain uses TRBV28 and TRBJ1-5, with D maybe TRBD1 (5 bases). CDR3 size: 14 residues. Germline V lookup: CDR1 MDHEN, CDR2 SYDVKM. V was cut by 6 bases and J by 4 bases, with 13 bases left in between. This chain's CDR3 is CASRKGDGNQPQHF. The DNA for the CDR3 is TGTGCCAGCAGAAAAGGGGATGGAAATCAGCCCCAGCATTTT.

The gene calls are TRBV20-1 and TRBJ2-7, with TRBD1 matching 10 bases. The V gene end was trimmed by 7 bases and the J gene end by 5 bases; junction bases not matched to a gene: 5. Germline CDR1 is DFQATT and CDR2 is SNEGSKA (reference sequence). The CDR3 spans 12 residues. CDR3 amino acids: CSGTTGGDEQYF. CDR3 bases: TGCAGTGGGACGACAGGGGGCGACGAGCAGTACTTC.

A few counts support this clonotype. The chain has TRBV12-3 or TRBV12-4 and TRBJ1-1; no clear D gene. V shed 1 base and J shed 1 base, with 7 bases lying between them. The CDR3 spans 14 residues. The CDR3 nucleotides are TGTGCCAGCAGTTTAGTAGAGGGGAACACTGAAGCTTTCTTT. Translating gives CASSLVEGNTEAFF.

This clonotype has at least ten counts. The V gene is TRBV7-2, the J gene TRBJ2-7, with D possibly TRBD1 on 8 matching bases. This CDR3 contains 15 residues. CDR1 SGHTA and CDR2 FQGNSA come from the germline V gene. The V end was cut by 1 base, the J end by 1 base, with 11 bases between. CDR3: CASSLVQGGSYEQYF. As DNA, the CDR3 is TGTGCCAGCAGCTTAGTACAGGGGGGGTCCTACGAGCAGTACTTC.

Ten or more counts support this clonotype. The rearrangement joins TRBV6-2 or TRBV6-3 to TRBJ2-7; 8 positions match TRBD2. V shed 2 bases and J 7 bases; nucleotides not matched to a gene: 1. The CDR3 contains 12 residues. The germline gives CDR1 MNHEY, CDR2 SVGEGT. This CDR3 is CASSYGLAEQYF. The DNA of the CDR3 is TGTGCCAGCAGTTACGGACTAGCTGAGCAGTACTTC.

This clonotype has at least ten counts. This chain uses TRBV7-9 with TRBJ2-2; 13 positions match TRBD2. V gave up 5 bases and J gave up 5 bases; unmatched junction bases: 2. In germline, CDR1 is SEHNR, CDR2 FQNEAQ (reference sequence). This CDR3 is 15 amino acids long. CDR3 amino acids: CASSQTSGRTGELFF. The CDR3 bases are TGTGCCAGCAGCCAGACTAGCGGGAGGACCGGGGAGCTGTTTTTT.

The DNA of the CDR3 is TGTGCCAGCAGCCAGGCCGTGGACAGGGGAGAGACCCAGTACTTC. Its translation: CASSQAVDRGETQYF. The rearrangement uses TRBV4-2 and TRBJ2-5, with 9 positions matching TRBD1. This CDR3 spans 15 amino acids. Germline V gives CDR1 LGHNA, CDR2 YNFKEQ. Trimming took 3 bases from V and 4 from J; bases not matched to a gene: 6.

About this clonotype: A much larger clone sits a single nucleotide away, making a read error possible. The chain combines TRBV7-2 with TRBJ2-7, with 8 positions matching TRBD2. The germline gives CDR1 SGHTA, CDR2 FQGNSA. The CDR3 is 16 residues long. The CDR3 loop reads CASSLVGGLESYEEYF. CDR3 bases: TGTGCCAGCAGCTTAGTAGGGGGACTAGAGTCCTACGAGGAGTACTTC.

The CDR3 spells CASSFLAQAFTDTQYF. The CDR3 region has the DNA TGTGCCAGCAGCTTTCTTGCCCAGGCCTTCACAGATACGCAGTATTTT. V and J are TRBV7-9 and TRBJ2-3; D not certain. V lost 3 bases, J lost 2 bases, and 15 bases lay in between. CDR3 length: 16 amino acids. Germline CDR1 and CDR2: SEHNR and FQNEAQ (reference sequence). Based on the CDR3 plus reference TRBV7-9 and TRBJ2-3, the full variable domain is DTGVSQNPRHKITKRGQNVTFRCDPISEHNRLYWYRQTLGQGPEFLTYFQNEAQLEKSRLLSDRFSAERPKGSFSTLEIQRTEQGDSAMYLCASSFLAQAFTDTQYFGPGTRLTVL.

This clonotype came up a few times. The chain has TRBV4-1 and TRBJ2-3; 7 bases align to TRBD2. V shed 1 base, J shed 4 bases, and the junction held 11 bases outside the gene matches. Germline V gene sequence: CDR1 MGHRA, CDR2 YSYEKL. The CDR3 runs 17 residues. CDR3 sequence reads: CASSQAGLVSPPDTQYF. CDR3 coding DNA: TGCGCCAGCAGCCAAGCCGGACTAGTTAGCCCCCCAGATACGCAGTATTTT.

This clonotype has a count of ten or more. This rearrangement joins TRBV6-2 or TRBV6-3 to TRBJ1-2; D is uncertain. This CDR3 spans 11 amino acids. With 7 bases removed from V and 5 bases from J, the gap between germline ends came to 8 bases. CDR1 MNHEY and CDR2 SVGEGT come from the germline V gene. CDR3 coding DNA: TGTGCCAGCAAGGTCGGGTATGGCTACACCTTC. Translation: CASKVGYGYTF.

This clonotype was detected ten times or more. In DNA form, the CDR3 reads TGTGCCAGCAGTTCGGTCGACCACAATGAGCAGTTCTTC. Its protein is CASSSVDHNEQFF. The chain employs TRBV6-2 or TRBV6-3 and TRBJ2-1; D gene unclear. This CDR3 has 13 residues. In germline, CDR1 is MNHEY, CDR2 SVGEGT. V lost 4 bases and J lost 5, with 9 bases in between.

This chain joins TRBV6-2 or TRBV6-3 and TRBJ2-5; no clear D gene. This CDR3 region has 15 residues. CDR1 and CDR2 from the germline V gene are MNHEY and SVGEGT. The ends were cut back, 4 bases at V and 4 bases at J, with 16 bases in the middle. Here the CDR3 DNA reads TGTGCCAGCAGTTCCCACCCAGACATGCCAGAGACCCAGTACTTC. Translation gives CASSSHPDMPETQYF.

The CDR3 here is CASSPRTGPREPQHF. The CDR3 DNA reads as TGTGCCAGCAGTCCTCGGACAGGGCCCCGTGAGCCCCAGCATTTT. This chain joins TRBV27 and TRBJ1-5; 8 bases are shared with TRBD1. Germline lookup yields CDR1 MNHEY and CDR2 SMNVEV (reference sequence). V shed 5 bases, J shed 8 bases, and the junction held 11 bases outside the gene matches. This CDR3 spans 15 amino acids.

The rearrangement joins TRBV5-1 to TRBJ1-1; D gene ambiguous. The CDR3 runs 14 residues. Germline CDR1 and CDR2: SGHRS and YFSETQ. V gave up 2 bases and J gave up 1 base, with 9 bases separating them. The chain's CDR3 is CASSFQTENTEAFF. The CDR3 DNA reads as TGCGCCAGCAGCTTTCAGACGGAGAACACTGAAGCTTTCTTT.